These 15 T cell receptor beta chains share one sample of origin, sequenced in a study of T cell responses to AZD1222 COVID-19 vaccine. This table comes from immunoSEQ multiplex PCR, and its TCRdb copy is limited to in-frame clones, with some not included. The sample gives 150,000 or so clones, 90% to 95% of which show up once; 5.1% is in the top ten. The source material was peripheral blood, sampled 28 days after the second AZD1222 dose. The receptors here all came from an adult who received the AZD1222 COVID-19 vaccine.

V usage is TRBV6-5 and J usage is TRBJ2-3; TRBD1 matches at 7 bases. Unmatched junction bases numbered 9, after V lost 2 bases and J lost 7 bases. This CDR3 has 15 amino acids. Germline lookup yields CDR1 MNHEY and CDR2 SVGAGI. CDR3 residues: CASSYESRGQYTQYF. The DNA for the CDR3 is TGTGCCAGCAGTTACGAATCTAGGGGGCAATATACGCAGTATTTT.

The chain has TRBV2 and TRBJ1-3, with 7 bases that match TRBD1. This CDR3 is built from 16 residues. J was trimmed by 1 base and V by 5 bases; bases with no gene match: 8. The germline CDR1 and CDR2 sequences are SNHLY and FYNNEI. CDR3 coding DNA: TGTGCCAGCAGTAAGGAAGACAGGGCATCTGGAAACACCATATATTTT. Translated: CASSKEDRASGNTIYF.

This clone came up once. In DNA form, the CDR3 reads TGTGCCAGCAGTGTAGGACAGGGGGCGAGGGGATCACCCCTCCACTTT. This sequence encodes CASSVGQGARGSPLHF. This chain links TRBV27 with TRBJ1-6, with 11 bases lining up with TRBD1. The CDR3 is 16 residues long. Unmatched junction bases numbered 10, after V lost 5 bases and J lost 10 bases. The germline gives CDR1 MNHEY, CDR2 SMNVEV (reference sequence).

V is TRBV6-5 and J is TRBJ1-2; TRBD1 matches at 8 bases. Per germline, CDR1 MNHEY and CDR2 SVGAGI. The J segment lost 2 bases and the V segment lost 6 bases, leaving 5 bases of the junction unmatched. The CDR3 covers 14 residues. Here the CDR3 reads CASSGRQGNYGYTF. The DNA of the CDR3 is TGTGCCAGCAGCGGGCGACAGGGGAACTATGGCTACACCTTC.

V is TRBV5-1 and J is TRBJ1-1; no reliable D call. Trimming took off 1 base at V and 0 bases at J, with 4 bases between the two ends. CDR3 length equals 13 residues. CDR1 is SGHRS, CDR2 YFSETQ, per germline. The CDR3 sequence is CASSLYMNTEAFF. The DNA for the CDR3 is TGCGCCAGCAGCTTGTACATGAACACTGAAGCTTTCTTT. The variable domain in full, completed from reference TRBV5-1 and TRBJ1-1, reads KAGVTQTPRYLIKTRGQQVTLSCSPISGHRSVSWYQQTPGQGLQFLFEYFSETQRNKGNFPGRFSGRQFSNSRSEMNVSTLELGDSALYLCASSLYMNTEAFFGQGTRLTVV.

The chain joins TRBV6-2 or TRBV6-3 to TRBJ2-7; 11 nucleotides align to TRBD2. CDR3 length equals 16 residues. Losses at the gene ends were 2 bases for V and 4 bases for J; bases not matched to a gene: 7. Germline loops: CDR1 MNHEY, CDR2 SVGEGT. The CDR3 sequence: CASSYHLRTSGYEQYF. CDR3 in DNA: TGTGCCAGCAGTTACCACCTACGGACTAGCGGGTACGAGCAGTACTTC.

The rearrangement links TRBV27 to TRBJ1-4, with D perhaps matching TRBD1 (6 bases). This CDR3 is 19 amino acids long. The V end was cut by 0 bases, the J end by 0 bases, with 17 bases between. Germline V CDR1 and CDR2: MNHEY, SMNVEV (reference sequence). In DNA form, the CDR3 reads TGTGCCAGCAGTTTATCGAAGGTGGGGGGGGCGTCAACTAATGAAAAACTGTTTTTT. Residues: CASSLSKVGGASTNEKLFF.

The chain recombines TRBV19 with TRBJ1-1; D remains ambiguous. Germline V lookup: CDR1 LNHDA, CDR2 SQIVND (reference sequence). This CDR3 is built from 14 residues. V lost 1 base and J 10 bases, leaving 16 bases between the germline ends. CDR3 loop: CASSIVFGETGAFF. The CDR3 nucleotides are TGTGCCAGTAGTATAGTCTTCGGTGAAACGGGAGCTTTCTTT. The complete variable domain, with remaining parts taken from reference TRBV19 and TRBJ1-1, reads DGGITQSPKYLFRKEGQNVTLSCEQNLNHDAMYWYRQDPGQGLRLIYYSQIVNDFQKGDIAEGYSVSREKKESFPLTVTSAQKNPTAFYLCASSIVFGETGAFFGQGTRLTVV.

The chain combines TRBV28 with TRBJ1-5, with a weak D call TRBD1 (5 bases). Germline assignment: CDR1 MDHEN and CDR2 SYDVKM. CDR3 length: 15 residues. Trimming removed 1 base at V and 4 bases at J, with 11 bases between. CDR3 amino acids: CASSLFAGGNQPQHF. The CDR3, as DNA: TGTGCCAGCAGTTTATTTGCCGGGGGAAATCAGCCCCAGCATTTT.

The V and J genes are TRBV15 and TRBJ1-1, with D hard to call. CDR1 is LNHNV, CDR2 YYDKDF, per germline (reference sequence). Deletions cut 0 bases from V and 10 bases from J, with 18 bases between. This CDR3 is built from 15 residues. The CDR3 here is CATSRDPRQGSGAFF. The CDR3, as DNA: TGTGCCACCAGCAGAGATCCTCGGCAAGGGTCGGGAGCTTTCTTT.

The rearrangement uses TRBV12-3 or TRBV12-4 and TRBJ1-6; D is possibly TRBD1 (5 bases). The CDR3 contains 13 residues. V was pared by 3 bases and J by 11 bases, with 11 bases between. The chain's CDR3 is CASSFGGAPPLHF. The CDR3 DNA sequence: TGTGCCAGCAGTTTTGGTGGGGCTCCACCCCTCCACTTT.

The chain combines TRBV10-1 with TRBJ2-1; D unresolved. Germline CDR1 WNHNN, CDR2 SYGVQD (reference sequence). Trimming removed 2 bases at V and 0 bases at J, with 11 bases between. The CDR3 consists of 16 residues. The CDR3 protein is CASSEGRGSSYNEQFF. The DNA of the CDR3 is TGCGCCAGCAGTGAGGGCCGCGGAAGCTCCTACAATGAGCAGTTCTTC.

CDR3 nucleotide sequence: TGTGCCAGCAGTTACGAAGACGAGGGGGCATTAAGGTGGAGCAATCAGCCCCAGCATTTT. It translates to CASSYEDEGALRWSNQPQHF. The J gene is TRBJ1-5, the V gene TRBV6-2 or TRBV6-3, with 7 bases fitting TRBD1. V lost 2 bases and J lost 1; bases outside the gene matches: 17. Per the germline V gene, CDR1 is MNHEY and CDR2 is SVGEGT. The CDR3 length is 20 residues.

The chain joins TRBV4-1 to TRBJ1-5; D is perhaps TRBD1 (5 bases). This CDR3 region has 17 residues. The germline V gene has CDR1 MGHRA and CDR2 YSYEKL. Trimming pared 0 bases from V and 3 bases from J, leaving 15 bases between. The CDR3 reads CASSQDVRGYDNQPQHF. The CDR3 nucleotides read TGCGCCAGCAGCCAAGATGTGAGGGGTTACGACAATCAGCCCCAGCATTTT.

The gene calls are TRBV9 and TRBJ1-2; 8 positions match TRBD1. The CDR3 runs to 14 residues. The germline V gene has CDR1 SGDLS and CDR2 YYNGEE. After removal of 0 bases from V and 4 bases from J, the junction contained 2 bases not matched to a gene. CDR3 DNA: TGTGCCAGCAGCGTAGACGACAGGGGCTATGGCTACACCTTC. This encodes CASSVDDRGYGYTF.